One and the same sample provided the 26 T cell receptor beta chains below, sequenced in a study of long-term antiretroviral therapy in people with HIV. Sequencing relied on immunoSEQ assay v3.0, run at survey level. The protocol was immunoSEQ multiplex PCR, while the TCRdb copy is restricted to in-frame clones and leaves out a portion. Here the sample spans about 24,000 clones, 80% to 90% being singletons. This specimen was unsorted PBMCs, taken 1.8 years before starting antiretroviral therapy. These receptors were collected from a man aged 45-65 years with HIV.

The chain is built from TRBV9 and TRBJ2-1, with D perhaps TRBD2 (5 bases). Per the germline V gene, CDR1 is SGDLS and CDR2 is YYNGEE. V lost 6 bases and J lost 4, with 14 bases in between. CDR3 length: 14 amino acids. The chain's CDR3 is CASNSALGYNEQFF. The CDR3 DNA reads as TGTGCCAGCAATAGCGCCTTGGGATACAATGAGCAGTTCTTC.

The rearrangement joins TRBV11-2 to TRBJ2-3, with 9 nucleotides matching TRBD2. Germline lookup yields CDR1 SGHAT and CDR2 FQNNGV. V dropped 3 bases and J dropped 1; count of bases not matched to a gene: 2. The CDR3 sequence is 15 residues long. CDR3 nucleotides: TGTGCCAGCAGCTTGTGGACTAGCGGCACAGATACGCAGTATTTT. Translated: CASSLWTSGTDTQYF.

The chain joins TRBV5-4 to TRBJ1-2; D unresolved. Looked up from germline, CDR1 is SGHNT and CDR2 is YYREEE (reference sequence). The CDR3 covers 13 residues. Trimming removed 4 bases from V and 0 bases from J, with 7 bases in between. The CDR3 coding sequence is TGTGCCAGCAGCCCAGACACTAACTATGGCTACACCTTC. It specifies CASSPDTNYGYTF.

A few counts support this clone. V usage is TRBV16 and J usage is TRBJ1-6; 8 bases line up with TRBD1. The CDR3 spans 13 residues. With 4 bases clipped from V and 14 bases from J, the junction kept 7 bases outside the gene matches. Germline assignment: CDR1 KGHSY and CDR2 FQNENV. CDR3 amino acids: CASSLGQGNTLHF. CDR3 nucleotides: TGTGCCAGCAGCCTCGGACAGGGCAACACCCTCCACTTT.

This chain uses TRBV27 with TRBJ2-7; D may correspond to TRBD1 or TRBD2 (7 bases each). V was cut by 6 bases and J by 2 bases, with 17 bases left in between. The CDR3 runs to 15 residues. In germline, CDR1 is MNHEY, CDR2 SMNVEV (reference sequence). The CDR3 loop reads CASRLAGGTTYEQYF. The CDR3 DNA sequence: TGTGCCAGCAGGCTCGCAGGGGGGACTACCTACGAGCAGTACTTC.

V and J are TRBV15 and TRBJ1-1; 9 bases are shared with TRBD1. With V trimmed by 7 bases and J by 4 bases, 7 bases remained unmatched. CDR1 is LNHNV, CDR2 YYDKDF, per germline (reference sequence). The CDR3 runs 14 residues. CDR3 loop: CATNNRGHITEAFF. The CDR3 bases are TGTGCCACCAACAACAGGGGGCACATCACTGAAGCTTTCTTT.

V usage is TRBV29-1 and J usage is TRBJ1-4, with D unresolved. The CDR3 has 14 amino acids. Deletions cut 6 bases from V and 0 bases from J, with 11 bases between. CDR1 and CDR2 (germline): SQVTM, ANQGSEA. For the CDR3, the DNA is TGCAGCGTCCTAGATGCGGCAACTAATGAAAAACTGTTTTTT. Its translation is CSVLDAATNEKLFF.

The chain links TRBV2 to TRBJ1-5, with TRBD1 as a possible D gene (5 bases). From germline, CDR1 is SNHLY and CDR2 FYNNEI. V gave up 6 bases and J gave up 0 bases, with 12 bases separating them. This CDR3 has 15 residues. The CDR3 nucleotides are TGTGCCAGCAGCGGGACTGGGGGTAGCAATCAGCCCCAGCATTTT. Translation gives CASSGTGGSNQPQHF.

V and J are TRBV19 and TRBJ2-1; D uncertain. Between the trimmed V and J ends, which lost 9 bases and 10 bases, there was a span of 28 bases. Germline CDR1 reads LNHDA; CDR2 reads SQIVND (reference sequence). The CDR3 length is 16 residues. The CDR3, as DNA: TGTGCCAGCAGTGCGTTTCTGGCCTCTGAAGCCCTAGAGCAGTTCTTC. Translation: CASSAFLASEALEQFF.

A few counts support this clone. J is TRBJ1-2 and V is TRBV28; 9 bases map to TRBD1. V shed 5 bases, J shed 8 bases, and the junction held 15 bases outside the gene matches. CDR3 length: 16 amino acids. Germline-derived CDR1 and CDR2 are MDHEN and SYDVKM. Written as DNA, the CDR3 is TGTGCCAGCAGTCCATTACGGCCGGACAGGGGAGGAGGCTACACCTTC. Its protein product is CASSPLRPDRGGGYTF.

This chain joins TRBV21-1 and TRBJ2-5; TRBD2, the D gene given by the table, was not confirmed from the DNA. TRBV21-1 is a pseudogene locus. The CDR3 has 20 residues. In DNA, the CDR3 is TGTGCCAGCAGCAATCGGAAAGGGGCCTCTAGCGGGAGGCTCCAAGAGACCCAGTACTTC. This translates into CASSNRKGASSGRLQETQYF.

This clone is classed as medium-sized. The chain uses TRBV9 and TRBJ2-2; possibly TRBD2 for D (6 bases). Germline V gene lookup returns CDR1 SGDLS and CDR2 YYNGEE. The V end was cut by 3 bases, the J end by 6 bases, with 15 bases between. The CDR3 sequence is 15 residues long. CDR3 sequence (DNA): TGTGCCAGCAGCGGATCCGGGGGTTTGGCCGGGGAGCTGTTTTTT. Translation gives CASSGSGGLAGELFF.

V gene TRBV4-2 combines with J gene TRBJ2-1; a possible D gene is TRBD2 (6 bases). This CDR3 spans 16 amino acids. Germline lookup yields CDR1 LGHNA and CDR2 YNFKEQ. Trimming removed 1 base at V and 4 bases at J, with 14 bases between. Here the CDR3 reads CASSQGGDLAYNEQFF. CDR3 in DNA: TGTGCCAGCAGCCAAGGGGGGGACTTGGCTTACAATGAGCAGTTCTTC.

The DNA of the CDR3 is TGCGCCAGCAGTGAGATCCGGAACGGCGTCCAAGAGACCCAGTACTTC. It codes for CASSEIRNGVQETQYF. V usage is TRBV10-1 and J usage is TRBJ2-5, with D unclear. V shed 2 bases and J shed 1 base, with 14 bases lying between them. The CDR3 is made up of 16 amino acids. The germline gives CDR1 WNHNN, CDR2 SYGVQD (reference sequence).

The V and J genes are TRBV6-1 and TRBJ1-2, with a tentative D call TRBD1 (6 bases). This CDR3 is built from 15 residues. CDR1 is MNHNS, CDR2 SASEGT, per germline. Trimming cost V 7 bases and J 4 bases, with 19 bases left between them. Here the CDR3 DNA reads TGTGCCAGCACTATCCGGAGGGACACCTCCTATGGCTACACCTTC. Translating it yields CASTIRRDTSYGYTF.

J is TRBJ2-2 and V is TRBV18, with 7 bases identical to TRBD1. The CDR3 contains 19 residues. V gave up 0 bases and J gave up 0 bases; unmatched junction bases: 10. Germline CDR1 KGHSH, CDR2 LQKENI. This chain's CDR3 is CASSPPKFRDSANTGELFF. The CDR3 DNA sequence: TGTGCCAGCTCACCACCCAAATTCCGGGACAGTGCGAACACCGGGGAGCTGTTTTTT.

The chain combines TRBV30 with TRBJ2-1; 12 positions agree with TRBD1. The V gene's germline CDR1 is GTSNPN and CDR2 SVGIG (reference sequence). V trimming: 1 base; J trimming: 4 bases; junction bases outside the gene matches: 14. This CDR3 spans 19 amino acids. The CDR3 region has the DNA TGTGCCTGGAGTGGAACCGGGACAGGGGGCTTGGGTGGGTACAATGAGCAGTTCTTC. It yields the protein CAWSGTGTGGLGGYNEQFF. Full variable domain (remainder filled in from reference TRBV30 and TRBJ2-1): SQTIHQWPATLVQPVGSPLSLECTVEGTSNPNLYWYRQAAGRGLQLLFYSVGIGQISSEVPQNLSASRPQDRQFILSSKKLLLSDSGFYLCAWSGTGTGGLGGYNEQFFGPGTRLTVL.

The chain carries TRBV4-1 and TRBJ1-3; TRBD1 aligns across 7 bases. This CDR3 contains 16 residues. With V trimmed by 1 base and J by 4 bases, 7 bases remained unmatched. Germline lookup yields CDR1 MGHRA and CDR2 YSYEKL. The chain's CDR3 is CASSQAITGDGNTIYF. The CDR3 DNA is TGCGCCAGCAGCCAAGCCATCACAGGGGACGGAAACACCATATATTTT.

J is TRBJ2-7 and V is TRBV5-1, with 8 bases that match TRBD2. Germline V gene sequence: CDR1 SGHRS, CDR2 YFSETQ. Trimming cost V 0 bases and J 7 bases; bases outside gene matches: 6. There are 14 residues in the CDR3. The CDR3 bases are TGCGCCAGCAGCTTGGAGGCGGGAGGAAGAGAGCAGTACTTC. This codes for CASSLEAGGREQYF.

J is TRBJ2-1 and V is TRBV30, with D possibly being TRBD1 or TRBD2 (5 bases each). V was trimmed by 3 bases and J by 3 bases, leaving 12 bases between them. This CDR3 has 14 residues. CDR1 and CDR2 from the germline V gene are GTSNPN and SVGIG (reference sequence). The CDR3 sequence is CAWREVGVYNEQFF. The DNA of the CDR3 is TGTGCCTGGAGAGAAGTGGGGGTCTACAATGAGCAGTTCTTC. Supplemented by reference TRBV30 and TRBJ2-1, the full variable domain reads SQTIHQWPATLVQPVGSPLSLECTVEGTSNPNLYWYRQAAGRGLQLLFYSVGIGQISSEVPQNLSASRPQDRQFILSSKKLLLSDSGFYLCAWREVGVYNEQFFGPGTRLTVL.

The V and J genes are TRBV4-2 and TRBJ1-2; TRBD1 aligns across 8 bases. V was clipped by 5 bases and J by 8 bases; unmatched bases: 13. There are 15 residues in the CDR3. Germline V gene data show CDR1 as LGHNA and CDR2 as YNFKEQ. CDR3 sequence reads: CASSLRQGQSRGYTF. For the CDR3, the DNA is TGTGCCAGCAGCTTGCGACAGGGGCAATCGAGGGGCTACACCTTC.

The rearrangement links TRBV5-1 to TRBJ2-3, with a tentative D call TRBD1 (6 bases). Germline loops: CDR1 SGHRS, CDR2 YFSETQ. The CDR3 runs 14 residues. V lost 2 bases to trimming and J lost 3 bases, with 10 bases between them. Here the CDR3 reads CASSFLTGTDTQYF. The DNA for the CDR3 is TGCGCCAGCAGCTTCCTGACAGGAACAGATACGCAGTATTTT.

The chain is built from TRBV6-1 and TRBJ1-5; the D is unclear. CDR1 is MNHNS, CDR2 SASEGT, per germline. Trimming cost V 6 bases and J 8 bases, with 20 bases left between them. This CDR3 has 15 residues. Here the CDR3 DNA reads TGTGCCAGCAGACGTATAGTCGGGGTGACGGAGCCCCAGCATTTT. It translates to CASRRIVGVTEPQHF.

The chain is built from TRBV5-1 and TRBJ1-2; D perhaps matches TRBD1 (5 bases). The CDR3 runs 13 residues. Trimming stripped 4 bases from V and 5 bases from J, with 12 bases between. The germline V gene has CDR1 SGHRS and CDR2 YFSETQ. DNA for the CDR3: TGCGCCAGCAGCGCTGAACAGGCGTATGGCTACACCTTC. This codes for CASSAEQAYGYTF. Variable domain in full (rest from reference TRBV5-1 and TRBJ1-2): KAGVTQTPRYLIKTRGQQVTLSCSPISGHRSVSWYQQTPGQGLQFLFEYFSETQRNKGNFPGRFSGRQFSNSRSEMNVSTLELGDSALYLCASSAEQAYGYTFGSGTRLTVV.

CDR3 nucleotides: TGTGCCAGCTCACCACCGGGACAGGCGTACTCTGGAAACACCATATATTTT. Its protein is CASSPPGQAYSGNTIYF. The chain recombines TRBV18 with TRBJ1-3; 8 bases map to TRBD1. The germline V gene has CDR1 KGHSH and CDR2 LQKENI. V lost 0 bases and J lost 0; bases outside the gene matches: 4. The CDR3 contains 17 residues.

This chain joins TRBV5-6 and TRBJ1-1; possibly TRBD1 for D (6 bases). Between the trimmed V and J ends, which lost 5 bases and 0 bases, there was a span of 11 bases. Germline V gene sequence: CDR1 SGHDT, CDR2 YYEEEE. The CDR3 spans 14 residues. The CDR3 region is CASRGSGVNTEAFF. The CDR3 DNA reads TGTGCCAGCAGAGGTTCAGGGGTGAACACTGAAGCTTTCTTT.